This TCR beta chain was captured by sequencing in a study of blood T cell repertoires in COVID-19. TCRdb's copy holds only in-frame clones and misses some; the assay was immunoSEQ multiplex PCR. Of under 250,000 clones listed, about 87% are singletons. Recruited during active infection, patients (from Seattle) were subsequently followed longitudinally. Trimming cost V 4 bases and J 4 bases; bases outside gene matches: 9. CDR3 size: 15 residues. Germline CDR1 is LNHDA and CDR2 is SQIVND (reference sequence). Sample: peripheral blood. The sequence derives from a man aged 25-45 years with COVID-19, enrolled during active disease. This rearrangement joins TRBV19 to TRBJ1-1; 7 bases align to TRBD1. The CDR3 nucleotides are TGTGCCAGTAGTAGACAGGGATGGGAGAGCACTGAAGCTTTCTTT. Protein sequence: CASSRQGWESTEAFF.